The clone carrying this T cell receptor (beta chain) was recorded many times. Its antigen remains unidentified. In the ophthalmopathy cohort, Clinical Activity Score was at least 3, NOSPECS grade at least 4, and duration under 3 months. PBMCs came from around 9.7 ml fresh peripheral blood. The sample belongs to a study of T cells in Graves' hyperthyroidism and ophthalmopathy. Amplified TCR beta CDR3 regions came from RNA transcripts. The HTBI primer set was used in a first-round RT-PCR of the TCR CDR3. TCRdb itself ran the multiplex PCR reads through MiXCR, one entry per CDR3 protein. Counted here are around 500,000 distinct CDR3 sequences, approximately 22% occurring once; the ten biggest clones make up around 50%. Study conclusions and caveats: Blood held most thyroid clonotypes expanded above 0.001 frequency.

This sequence originates from a woman between 70 and 85 years old with Graves' ophthalmopathy. What was sequenced was blood.

The CDR3 reads CASSRDTQYF. The CDR3 nucleotides read TGTGCCAGCAGCAGGGATACGCAGTATTTT. This chain joins TRBV11-2 and TRBJ2-3; D remains unclear. Trimming removed 5 bases at V and 6 bases at J, with 3 bases between. The CDR3 is made up of 10 amino acids. Germline values: CDR1 SGHAT, CDR2 FQNNGV.